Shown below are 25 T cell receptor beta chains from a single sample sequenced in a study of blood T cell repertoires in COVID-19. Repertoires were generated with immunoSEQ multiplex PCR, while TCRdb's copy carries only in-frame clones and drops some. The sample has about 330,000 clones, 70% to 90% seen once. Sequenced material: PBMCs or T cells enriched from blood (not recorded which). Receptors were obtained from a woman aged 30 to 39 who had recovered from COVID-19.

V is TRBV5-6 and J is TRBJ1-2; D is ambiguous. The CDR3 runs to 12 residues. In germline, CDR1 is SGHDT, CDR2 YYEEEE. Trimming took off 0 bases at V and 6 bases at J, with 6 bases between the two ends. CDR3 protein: CASSLAPDGYTF. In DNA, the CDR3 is TGTGCCAGCAGCTTGGCTCCCGATGGCTACACCTTC.

The DNA of the CDR3 is TGTGCCAGCAGTTCCACCCGGGACAGGGTAACTGAAGCTTTCTTT. Amino acids: CASSSTRDRVTEAFF. The chain combines TRBV6-5 with TRBJ1-1; 9 bases align to TRBD1. J lost 5 bases, V lost 4 bases, and 8 bases had no gene match. This CDR3 is 15 amino acids long. Germline CDR1 MNHEY, CDR2 SVGAGI.

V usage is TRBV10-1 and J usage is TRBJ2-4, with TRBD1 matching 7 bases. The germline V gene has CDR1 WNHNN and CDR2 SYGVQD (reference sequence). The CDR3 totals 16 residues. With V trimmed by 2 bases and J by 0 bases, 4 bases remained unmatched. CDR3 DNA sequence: TGCGCCAGCAGTGAGACTACAGGGGTAGCCAAAAACATTCAGTACTTC. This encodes CASSETTGVAKNIQYF.

CDR3 region: CASNAGDSYEQYF. The CDR3 DNA reads as TGTGCCAGCAATGCAGGCGATTCCTACGAGCAGTACTTC. This sequence joins TRBV9 and TRBJ2-7, with D unclear. CDR3 length: 13 amino acids. V was pared by 6 bases and J by 1 base, with 11 bases between. Germline values: CDR1 SGDLS, CDR2 YYNGEE.

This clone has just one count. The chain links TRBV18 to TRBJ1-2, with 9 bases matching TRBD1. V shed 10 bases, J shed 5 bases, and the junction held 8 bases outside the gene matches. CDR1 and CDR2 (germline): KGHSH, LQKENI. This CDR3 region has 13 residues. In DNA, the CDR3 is TGTGCCACGGGAGAGGGACAGGGATATGGCTACACCTTC. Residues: CATGEGQGYGYTF.

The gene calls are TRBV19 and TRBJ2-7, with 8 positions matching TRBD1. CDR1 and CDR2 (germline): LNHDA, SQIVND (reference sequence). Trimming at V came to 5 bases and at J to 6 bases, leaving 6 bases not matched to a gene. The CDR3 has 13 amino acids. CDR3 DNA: TGTGCCAGTAGTTTAAGGACAGGGAGCGAGCAGTACTTC. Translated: CASSLRTGSEQYF.

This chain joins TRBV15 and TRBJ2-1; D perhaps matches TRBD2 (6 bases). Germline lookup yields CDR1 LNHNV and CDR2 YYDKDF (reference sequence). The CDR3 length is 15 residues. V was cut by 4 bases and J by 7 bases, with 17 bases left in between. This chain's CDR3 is CATSIVRDSGNEQFF. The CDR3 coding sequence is TGTGCCACCAGCATTGTCCGGGACTCGGGGAATGAGCAGTTCTTC. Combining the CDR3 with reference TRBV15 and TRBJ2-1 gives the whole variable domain DAMVIQNPRYQVTQFGKPVTLSCSQTLNHNVMYWYQQKSSQAPKLLFHYYDKDFNNEADTPDNFQSRRPNTSFCFLDIRSPGLGDTAMYLCATSIVRDSGNEQFFGPGTRLTVL.

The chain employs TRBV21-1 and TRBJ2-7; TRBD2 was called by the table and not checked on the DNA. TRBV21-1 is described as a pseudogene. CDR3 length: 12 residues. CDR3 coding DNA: TGTGCCAGCAGCAGAGGGCCAGACGAGCAGTACTTC. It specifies CASSRGPDEQYF.

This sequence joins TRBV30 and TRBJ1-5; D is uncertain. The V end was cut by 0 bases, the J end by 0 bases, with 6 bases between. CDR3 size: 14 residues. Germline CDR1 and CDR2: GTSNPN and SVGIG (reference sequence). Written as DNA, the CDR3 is TGTGCCTGGAGTGTCCTTCGTAGCAATCAGCCCCAGCATTTT. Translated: CAWSVLRSNQPQHF.

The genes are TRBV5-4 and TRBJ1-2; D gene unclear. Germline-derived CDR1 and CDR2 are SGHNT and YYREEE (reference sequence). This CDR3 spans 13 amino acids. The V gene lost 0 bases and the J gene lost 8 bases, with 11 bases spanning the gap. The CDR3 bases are TGTGCCAGCAGCTTGGTCGCGAGGGAGGGCTACACCTTC. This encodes CASSLVAREGYTF. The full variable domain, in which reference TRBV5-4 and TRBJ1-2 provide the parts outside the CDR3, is ETGVTQSPTHLIKTRGQQVTLRCSSQSGHNTVSWYQQALGQGPQFIFQYYREEENGRGNFPPRFSGLQFPNYSSELNVNALELDDSALYLCASSLVAREGYTFGSGTRLTVV.

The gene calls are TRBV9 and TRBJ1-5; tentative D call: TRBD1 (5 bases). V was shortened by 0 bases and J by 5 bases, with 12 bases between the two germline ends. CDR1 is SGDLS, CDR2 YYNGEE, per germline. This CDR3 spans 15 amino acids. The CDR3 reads CASSVEPTAHQPQHF. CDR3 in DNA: TGTGCCAGCAGCGTAGAACCGACAGCTCATCAGCCCCAGCATTTT.

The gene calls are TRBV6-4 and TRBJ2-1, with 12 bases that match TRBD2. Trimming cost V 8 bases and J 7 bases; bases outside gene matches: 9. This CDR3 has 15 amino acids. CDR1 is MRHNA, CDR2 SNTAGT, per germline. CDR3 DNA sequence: TGTGCCAGCGGCCCTAGCGGGGGGGCCTCTAATGAGCAGTTCTTC. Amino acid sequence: CASGPSGGASNEQFF.

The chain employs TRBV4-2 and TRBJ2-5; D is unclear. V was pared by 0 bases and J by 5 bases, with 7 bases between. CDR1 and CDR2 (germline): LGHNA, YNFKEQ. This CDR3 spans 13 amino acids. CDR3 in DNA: TGTGCCAGCAGCCAAGATCGGTGGGAGACCCAGTACTTC. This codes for CASSQDRWETQYF.

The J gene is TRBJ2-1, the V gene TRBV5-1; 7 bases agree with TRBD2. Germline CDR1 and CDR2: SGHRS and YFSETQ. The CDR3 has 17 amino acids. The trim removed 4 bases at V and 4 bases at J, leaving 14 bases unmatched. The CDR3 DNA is TGCGCCAGCAGCCCGGGGAGGTGGCTAGCGGAGTACAATGAGCAGTTCTTC. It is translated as CASSPGRWLAEYNEQFF.

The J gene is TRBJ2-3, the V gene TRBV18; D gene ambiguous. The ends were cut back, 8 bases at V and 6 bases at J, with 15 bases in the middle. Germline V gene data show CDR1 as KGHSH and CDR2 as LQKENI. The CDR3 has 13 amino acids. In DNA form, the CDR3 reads TGTGCCAGCCAACTATCTGTGACTGATACGCAGTATTTT. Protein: CASQLSVTDTQYF. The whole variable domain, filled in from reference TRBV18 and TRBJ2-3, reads NAGVMQNPRHLVRRRGQEARLRCSPMKGHSHVYWYRQLPEEGLKFMVYLQKENIIDESGMPKERFSAEFPKEGPSILRIQQVVRGDSAAYFCASQLSVTDTQYFGPGTRLTVL.

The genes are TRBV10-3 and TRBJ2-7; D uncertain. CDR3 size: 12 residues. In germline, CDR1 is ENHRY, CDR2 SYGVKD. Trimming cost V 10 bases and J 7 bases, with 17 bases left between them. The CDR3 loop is CANGPGMEEQYF. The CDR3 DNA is TGTGCCAACGGCCCCGGAATGGAGGAGCAGTACTTC.

CDR3 sequence reads: CASSGGYRGSLYGYTF. In nucleotides, the CDR3 is TGTGCCAGCAGTGGGGGGTATAGGGGGTCACTTTATGGCTACACCTTC. The rearrangement uses TRBV6-1 and TRBJ1-2; weak D call: TRBD1 (6 bases). This CDR3 is 16 amino acids long. V was trimmed by 4 bases and J by 5 bases, leaving 20 bases between them. Germline CDR1 is MNHNS and CDR2 is SASEGT.

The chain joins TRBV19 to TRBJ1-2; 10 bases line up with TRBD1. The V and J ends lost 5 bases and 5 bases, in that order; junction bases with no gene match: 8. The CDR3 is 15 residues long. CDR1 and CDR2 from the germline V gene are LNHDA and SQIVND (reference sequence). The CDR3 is CASSPWTGGVYGYTF. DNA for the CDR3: TGTGCCAGTAGTCCCTGGACAGGGGGTGTTTATGGCTACACCTTC.

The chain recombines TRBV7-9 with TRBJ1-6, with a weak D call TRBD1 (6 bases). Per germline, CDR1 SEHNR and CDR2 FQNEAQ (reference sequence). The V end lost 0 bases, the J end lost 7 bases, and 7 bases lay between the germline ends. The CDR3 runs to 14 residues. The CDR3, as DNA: TGTGCCAGCAGCTTAGCGCAGGGGAATTCACCCCTCCACTTT. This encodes CASSLAQGNSPLHF.

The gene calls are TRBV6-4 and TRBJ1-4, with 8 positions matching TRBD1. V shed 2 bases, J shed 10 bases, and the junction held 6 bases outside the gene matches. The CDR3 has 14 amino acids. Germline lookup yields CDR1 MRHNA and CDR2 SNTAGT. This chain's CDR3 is CASSDPGRGRKLFF. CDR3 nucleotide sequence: TGTGCCAGCAGTGACCCCGGCAGGGGGCGAAAACTGTTTTTT.

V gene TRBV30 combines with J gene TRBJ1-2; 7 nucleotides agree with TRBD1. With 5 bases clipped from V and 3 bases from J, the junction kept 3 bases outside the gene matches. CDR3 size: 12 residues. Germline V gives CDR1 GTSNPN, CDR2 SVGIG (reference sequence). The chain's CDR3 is CAWADRDYGYTF. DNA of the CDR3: TGTGCCTGGGCTGACAGGGACTATGGCTACACCTTC. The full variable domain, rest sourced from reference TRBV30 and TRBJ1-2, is SQTIHQWPATLVQPVGSPLSLECTVEGTSNPNLYWYRQAAGRGLQLLFYSVGIGQISSEVPQNLSASRPQDRQFILSSKKLLLSDSGFYLCAWADRDYGYTFGSGTRLTVV.

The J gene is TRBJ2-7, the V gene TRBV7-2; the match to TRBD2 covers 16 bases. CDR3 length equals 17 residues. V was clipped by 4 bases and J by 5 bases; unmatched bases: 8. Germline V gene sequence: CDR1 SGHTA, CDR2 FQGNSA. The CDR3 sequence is CASSSPGLAGGRDEQYF. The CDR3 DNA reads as TGTGCCAGCAGCTCGCCGGGACTAGCGGGGGGGCGCGACGAGCAGTACTTC.

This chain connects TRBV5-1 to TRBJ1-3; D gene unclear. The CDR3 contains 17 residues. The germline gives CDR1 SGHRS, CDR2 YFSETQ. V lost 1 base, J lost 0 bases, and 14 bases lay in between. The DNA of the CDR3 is TGCGCCAGCAGCTTGTTAGTTCGGGATATCTCTGGAAACACCATATATTTT. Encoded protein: CASSLLVRDISGNTIYF.

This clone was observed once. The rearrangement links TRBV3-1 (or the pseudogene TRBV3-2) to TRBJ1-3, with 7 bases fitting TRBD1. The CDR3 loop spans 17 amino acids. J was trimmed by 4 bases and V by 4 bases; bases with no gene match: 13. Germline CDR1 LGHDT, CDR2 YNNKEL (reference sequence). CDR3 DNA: TGTGCCAGCAGCCGAAGTCTCCCAGGGGGTACGGGAAACACCATATATTTT. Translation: CASSRSLPGGTGNTIYF.

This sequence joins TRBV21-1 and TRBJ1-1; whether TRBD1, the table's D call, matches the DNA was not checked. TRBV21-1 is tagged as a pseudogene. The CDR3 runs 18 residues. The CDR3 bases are TGTGCCAGCAGCAAACGTTGTGGGGACAGCCGATTGAACACTGAAGCTTTCTTT. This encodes CASSKRCGDSRLNTEAFF.